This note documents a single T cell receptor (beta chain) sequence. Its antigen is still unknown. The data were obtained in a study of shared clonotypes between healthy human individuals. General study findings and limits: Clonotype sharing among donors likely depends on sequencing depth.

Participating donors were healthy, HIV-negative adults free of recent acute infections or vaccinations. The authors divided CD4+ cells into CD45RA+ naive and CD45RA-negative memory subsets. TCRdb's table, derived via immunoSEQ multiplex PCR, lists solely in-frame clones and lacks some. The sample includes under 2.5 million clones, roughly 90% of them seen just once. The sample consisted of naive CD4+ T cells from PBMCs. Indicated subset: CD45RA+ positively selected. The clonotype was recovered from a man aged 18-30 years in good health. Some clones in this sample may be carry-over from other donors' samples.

The CDR3 sequence is CASSQGPGNTIYF. For the CDR3, the DNA is TGTGCCAGCAGTCAGGGTCCCGGAAACACCATATATTTT. The chain joins TRBV28 to TRBJ1-3; a possible D gene is TRBD1 (5 bases). V was cut by 5 bases and J by 4 bases, with 9 bases left in between. CDR1 MDHEN and CDR2 SYDVKM come from the germline V gene. This CDR3 has 13 amino acids.